This T cell receptor (beta chain) is from a study of blood T cell repertoires in COVID-19. Whole-study context: Italy, Spain and the United States were the sources of the convalescent and acute COVID-19 samples. T cells, B-cell-depleted T cells, or PBMCs supplied cDNA or gDNA.

Here immunoSEQ multiplex PCR was the method, and the copy in TCRdb shows in-frame clones only, minus some. The sample lists approximately 86,000 clones; 80% were seen once. Trimming at V came to 3 bases and at J to 12 bases, leaving 13 bases not matched to a gene. The CDR3 contains 16 residues. The germline V gene encodes CDR1 ENHRY and CDR2 SYGVKD. Sequencing input: peripheral blood. The clonotype was recovered from a woman between 70 and 85 years old with acute or convalescent COVID-19. The rearrangement joins TRBV10-3 to TRBJ2-3, with 12 bases identical to TRBD2. The CDR3, as DNA: TGTGCCATCAGTGACAGCAGGGGGACTAGCGGGTTTCGACAGTATTTT. Encoded protein: CAISDSRGTSGFRQYF.